This TCR beta chain was observed in a study of early T cells in non-severe SARS-CoV-2 infection. Each CDR3 protein gets one entry after TCRdb re-called the 5' RACE reads with MiXCR. This table holds 80,000 to 95,000 distinct CDR3 sequences, approximately 13% found once. This clonotype turned up a few times. CDR3 length equals 14 residues. V lost 6 bases and J lost 4; bases outside the gene matches: 8. The germline gives CDR1 SEHNR, CDR2 FQNEAQ (reference sequence). This TCR was sampled from an adult who was a healthcare worker with PCR-confirmed SARS-CoV-2 infection or an uninfected control (not recorded which). The chain combines TRBV7-9 with TRBJ1-2; TRBD1 agrees at 7 bases. The sample taken for sequencing was whole blood. The CDR3 DNA is TGTGCCAGCAGTGGGGGGGACAGCTCCTATGGCTACACCTTC. This gives the protein CASSGGDSSYGYTF.